Described below is a single TCR beta chain sequence and its context. One end of the junction is discordant with germline, which a read error may explain. This sample was taken from a study of molecular identifiers for immune sequencing clone quantification. TCRdb re-analysed the PCR reads in MiXCR, keeping a single row per CDR3 protein. Among around 470,000 distinct CDR3 sequences, around 23% were seen once, and the ten largest hold about 0.75%. For naive CD8 T cells, sorting used the CD8+CD4-CCR7+CD45RA+ phenotype. This CDR3 has 15 residues. CDR1 and CDR2 from the germline V gene are SGHTA and FQGTGA.

The source of this sequence is a human donor in good health. Some libraries in this study had Jurkat cell RNA spiked in. The chain uses TRBV7-3 and TRBJ2-3; TRBD2 aligns across 9 bases. Sequencing was carried out using naive CD8+ T cells from blood, with Jurkat cell RNA spiked in. Noted subset: FACS-sorted CD8+CD4-CCR7+CD45RA+ naive T cells. CDR3 nucleotides: TGTACCAGCAGCTTGGCGGGAGGGCCTGGAGATACGCAGTATTTT. It encodes CTSSLAGGPGDTQYF.